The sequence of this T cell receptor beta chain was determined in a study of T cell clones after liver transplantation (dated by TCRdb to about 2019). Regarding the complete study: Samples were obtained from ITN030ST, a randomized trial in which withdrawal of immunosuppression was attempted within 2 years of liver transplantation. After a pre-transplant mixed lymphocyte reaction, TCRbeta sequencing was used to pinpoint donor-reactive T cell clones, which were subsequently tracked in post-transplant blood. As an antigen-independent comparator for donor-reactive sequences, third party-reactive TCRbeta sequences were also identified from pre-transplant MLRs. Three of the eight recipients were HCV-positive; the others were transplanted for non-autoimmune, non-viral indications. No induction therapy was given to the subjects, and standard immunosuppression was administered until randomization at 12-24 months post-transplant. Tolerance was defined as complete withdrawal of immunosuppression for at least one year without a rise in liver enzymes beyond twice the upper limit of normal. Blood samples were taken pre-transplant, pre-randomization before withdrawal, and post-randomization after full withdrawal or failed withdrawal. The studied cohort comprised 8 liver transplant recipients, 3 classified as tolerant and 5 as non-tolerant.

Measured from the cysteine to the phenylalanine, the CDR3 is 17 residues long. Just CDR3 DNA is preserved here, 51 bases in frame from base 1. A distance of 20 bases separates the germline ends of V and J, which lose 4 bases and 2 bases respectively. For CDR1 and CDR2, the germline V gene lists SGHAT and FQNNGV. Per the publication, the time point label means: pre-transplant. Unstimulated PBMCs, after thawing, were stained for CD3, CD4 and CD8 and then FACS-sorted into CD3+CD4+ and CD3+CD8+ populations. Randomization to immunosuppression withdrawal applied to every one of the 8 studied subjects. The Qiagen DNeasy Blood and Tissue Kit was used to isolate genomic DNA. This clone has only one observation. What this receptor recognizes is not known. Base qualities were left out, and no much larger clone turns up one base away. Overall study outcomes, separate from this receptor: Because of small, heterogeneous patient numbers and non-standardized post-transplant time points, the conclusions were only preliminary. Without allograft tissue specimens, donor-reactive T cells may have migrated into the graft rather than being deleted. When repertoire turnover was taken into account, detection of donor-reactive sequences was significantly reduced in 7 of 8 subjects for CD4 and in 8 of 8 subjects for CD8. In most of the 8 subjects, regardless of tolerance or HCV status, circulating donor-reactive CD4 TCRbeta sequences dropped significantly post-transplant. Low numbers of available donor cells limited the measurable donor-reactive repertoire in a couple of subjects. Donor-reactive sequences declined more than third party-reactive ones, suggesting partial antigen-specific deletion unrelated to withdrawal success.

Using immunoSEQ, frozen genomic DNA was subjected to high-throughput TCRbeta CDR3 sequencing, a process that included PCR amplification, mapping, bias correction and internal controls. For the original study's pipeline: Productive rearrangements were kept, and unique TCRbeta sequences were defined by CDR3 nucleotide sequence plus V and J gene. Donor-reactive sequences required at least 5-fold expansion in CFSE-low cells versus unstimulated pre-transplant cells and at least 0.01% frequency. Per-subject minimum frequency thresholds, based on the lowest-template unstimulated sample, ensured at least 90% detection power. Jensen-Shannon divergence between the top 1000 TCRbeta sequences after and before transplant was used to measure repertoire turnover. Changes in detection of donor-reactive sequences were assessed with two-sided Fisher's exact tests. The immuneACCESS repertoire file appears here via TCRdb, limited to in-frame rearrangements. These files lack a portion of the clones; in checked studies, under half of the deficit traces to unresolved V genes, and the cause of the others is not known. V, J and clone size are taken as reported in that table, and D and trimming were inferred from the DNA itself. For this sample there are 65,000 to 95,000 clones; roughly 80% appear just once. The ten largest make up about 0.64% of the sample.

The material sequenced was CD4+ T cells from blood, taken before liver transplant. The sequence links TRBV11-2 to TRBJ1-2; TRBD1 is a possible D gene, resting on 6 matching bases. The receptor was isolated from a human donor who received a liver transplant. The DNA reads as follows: TGTGCCAGCAGCTCTACTAGGAGGGGGGGGACGAACTATGGCTACACCTTC. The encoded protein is CASSSTRRGGTNYGYTF.